The sequence of this TCR beta chain was determined in a study of CD8 T cells in ankylosing spondylitis. Study findings and constraints: Among TCR beta sequences, a motif of 7 to 9 highly homologous variants appeared characteristic of ankylosing spondylitis blood. CD8+ cells made up the disease-linked clones, which were relatively rare in peripheral blood.

About this clonotype: Its antigen remains unidentified.

Using quantitative 5'-RACE with molecular barcodes, the authors made TCR beta libraries. From the 5' RACE reads, TCRdb called clonotypes with MiXCR, one entry per CDR3 protein. The sample has 250,000 to 300,000 distinct CDR3 sequences; around 19% are singletons. Sequenced input: blood, either unsorted or a sorted T cell fraction (not recorded which). The clonotype originates from a male donor with ankylosing spondylitis or in good health (not recorded which).

The CDR3 bases are TGTGCCAGCAGCCTATCCAGGAACAACATTCAGTACTTC. Protein: CASSLSRNNIQYF. The chain combines TRBV7-2 with TRBJ2-4; D gene ambiguous. Germline V gene lookup returns CDR1 SGHTA and CDR2 FQGNSA. Trimming left V 5 bases short and J 7 bases short, with 12 bases between. The CDR3 has 13 residues.